This is a list of T cell receptor beta chains from one sample in a study of blood T cell repertoires in COVID-19. Profiled with immunoSEQ multiplex PCR; TCRdb holds only in-frame clones, not every one. In the table there are approximately 37,000 clones, about 87% of which are singletons. The sequencing sample was made of peripheral blood. The receptor set was obtained from a human donor in a cohort sampled during active COVID-19. Each CDR3 is given with its conserved first and last residue. A D gene is named only where the DNA matches it firmly. Clone size is shown for a subset of rows, as once, few, many or a class of expanded clone.

abundance	v_gene	d_gene	j_gene	CDR3nt	CDR3aa
-	TRBV29-1	TRBD1	TRBJ2-2	TGCAGCGTGGGACAGGGGGTCACCGGGGAGCTGTTTTTT	CSVGQGVTGELFF
once	TRBV5-1	TRBD1	TRBJ1-2	TGCGCCAGCAGCCTACTGACAGGGGGAAACTATGGCTACACCTTC	CASSLLTGGNYGYTF
-	TRBV3-1/TRBV3-2	-	TRBJ2-5	TGTGCCAGCAGCCGAACGGTCTTACAAGAGACCCAGTACTTC	CASSRTVLQETQYF
-	TRBV6-1	TRBD1	TRBJ1-1	TGTGCCAGCAGTGAATTTACAACAGGGGTGAGCCCGGGCACCAAAGAAGCTTTCTTT	CASSEFTTGVSPGTKEAFF
-	TRBV15	-	TRBJ1-1	TGTGCCACCAGCAGAGAGGGGGAGGCTCGTGAGGCTTTCTTT	CATSREGEAREAFF
-	TRBV3-1/TRBV3-2	-	TRBJ2-5	TGTGCCAGCAGCCCCCGAGGAGGCCAAGAGACCCAGTACTTC	CASSPRGGQETQYF
-	TRBV18	TRBD2	TRBJ2-7	TGTGCCAGCTCACCGGCCGGGACTAGCGGCTACGAGCAGTACTTC	CASSPAGTSGYEQYF
-	TRBV29-1	-	TRBJ2-1	TGCAGCGTTGAAACACAGGTGAATGAGCAGTTCTTC	CSVETQVNEQFF
-	TRBV4-2	-	TRBJ2-7	TGTGCCAGCAGCCAAGATGCAACAGGGAGGGACGAGCAGTACTTC	CASSQDATGRDEQYF
-	TRBV27	TRBD1	TRBJ1-1	TGTGCCAGCCGATTTGGACAGGGGGCTGGCACTGAAGCTTTCTTT	CASRFGQGAGTEAFF
-	TRBV18	TRBD1	TRBJ2-7	TGTGCCAGCTCCACGGCCCCAGGGGGCTACGAGCAGTACTTC	CASSTAPGGYEQYF
once	TRBV20-1	-	TRBJ2-1	TGCAGTGCAACTCCAGGGGTTGAGCAGTTCTTC	CSATPGVEQFF
-	TRBV7-8	-	TRBJ2-7	TGTGCCAGCTCGCGAGGCAGCCCGGGCTACGAGCAGTACTTC	CASSRGSPGYEQYF
-	TRBV19	-	TRBJ2-6	TGTGCCAGTAGTTATTCCTCTGGGGCCAACGTCCTGACTTTC	CASSYSSGANVLTF
-	TRBV3-1/TRBV3-2	TRBD2	TRBJ2-7	TGTGCCAGCAGCCAAGGTAGCGGGGGGCGCTACGAGCAGTACTTC	CASSQGSGGRYEQYF
-	TRBV5-8	TRBD1	TRBJ2-3	TGTGCCAGCAGCCCGGGACAGTACACAGATACGCAGTATTTT	CASSPGQYTDTQYF
-	TRBV15	TRBD2	TRBJ2-1	TGTGCCACCAGCAGGCAACTAGCGAGGAATGAGCAGTTCTTC	CATSRQLARNEQFF